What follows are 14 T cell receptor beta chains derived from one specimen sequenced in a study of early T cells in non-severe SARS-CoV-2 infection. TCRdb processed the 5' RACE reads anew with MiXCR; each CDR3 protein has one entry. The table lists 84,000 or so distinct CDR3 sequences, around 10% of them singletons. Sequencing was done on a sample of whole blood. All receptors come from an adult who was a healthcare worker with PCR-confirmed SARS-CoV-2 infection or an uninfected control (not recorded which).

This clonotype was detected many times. This chain's CDR3 is CSVVEGAPGTDNEQFF. The CDR3 DNA sequence: TGCAGCGTTGTAGAAGGAGCCCCCGGGACAGATAATGAGCAGTTCTTC. The chain links TRBV29-1 to TRBJ2-1; 7 bases match TRBD1. The CDR3 extends over 16 amino acids. Germline lookup yields CDR1 SQVTM and CDR2 ANQGSEA. Losses at the gene ends were 4 bases for V and 7 bases for J; bases not matched to a gene: 16.

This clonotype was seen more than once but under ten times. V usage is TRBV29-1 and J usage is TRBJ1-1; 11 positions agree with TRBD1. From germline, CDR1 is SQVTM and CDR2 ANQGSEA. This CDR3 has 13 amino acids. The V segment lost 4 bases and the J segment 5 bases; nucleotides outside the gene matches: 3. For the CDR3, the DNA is TGCAGCGTTGCGGACAGGGGGCCGACTGAAGCTTTCTTT. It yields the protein CSVADRGPTEAFF.

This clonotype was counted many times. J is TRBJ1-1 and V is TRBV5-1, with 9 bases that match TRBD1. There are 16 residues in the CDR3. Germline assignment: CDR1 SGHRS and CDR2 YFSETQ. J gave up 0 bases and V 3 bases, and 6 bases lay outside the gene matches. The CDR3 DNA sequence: TGCGCCAGCAGCTCGGGACAGGGAGGGATGAACACTGAAGCTTTCTTT. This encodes CASSSGQGGMNTEAFF.

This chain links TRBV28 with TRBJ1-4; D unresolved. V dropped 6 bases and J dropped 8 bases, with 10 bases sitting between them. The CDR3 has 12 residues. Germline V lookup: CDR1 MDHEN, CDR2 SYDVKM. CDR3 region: CASSSFREKLFF. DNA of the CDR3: TGTGCCAGCAGCTCGTTTCGGGAAAAACTGTTTTTT.

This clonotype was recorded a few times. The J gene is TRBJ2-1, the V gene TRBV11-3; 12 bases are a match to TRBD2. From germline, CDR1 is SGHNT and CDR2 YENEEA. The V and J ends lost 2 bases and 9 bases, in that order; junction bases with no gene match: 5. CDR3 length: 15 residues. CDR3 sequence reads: CASSLTLAGGGEQFF. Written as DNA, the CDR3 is TGTGCCAGCAGCTTAACCCTAGCGGGAGGGGGTGAGCAGTTCTTC.

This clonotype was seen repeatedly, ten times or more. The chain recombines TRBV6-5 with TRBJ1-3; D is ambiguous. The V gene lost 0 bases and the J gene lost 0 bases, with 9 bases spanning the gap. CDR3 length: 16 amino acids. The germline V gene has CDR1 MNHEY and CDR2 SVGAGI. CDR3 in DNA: TGTGCCAGCAGTTACTCTAGGGCGTCCTCTGGAAACACCATATATTTT. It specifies CASSYSRASSGNTIYF.

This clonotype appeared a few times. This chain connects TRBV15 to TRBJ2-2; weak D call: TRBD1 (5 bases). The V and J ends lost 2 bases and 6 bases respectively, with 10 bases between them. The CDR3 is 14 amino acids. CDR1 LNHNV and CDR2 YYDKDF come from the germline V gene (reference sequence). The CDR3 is CATSRLLGAGELFF. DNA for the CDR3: TGTGCCACCAGCAGACTTTTAGGGGCCGGGGAGCTGTTTTTT.

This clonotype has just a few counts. CDR3 sequence (DNA): TGTGCCAGCAGCCCCGCCTGGGGTAACTCTGGAAACACCATATATTTT. Amino acids: CASSPAWGNSGNTIYF. The chain uses TRBV7-8 and TRBJ1-3, with D unresolved. The length of the CDR3 is 16 residues. Trimming pared 5 bases from V and 0 bases from J, leaving 14 bases between. Germline V gene data show CDR1 as SGHVS and CDR2 as FQNEAQ. Drawing the rest from reference TRBV7-8 and TRBJ1-3, the complete variable domain is GAGVSQSPRYKVAKRGQDVALRCDPISGHVSLFWYQQALGQGPEFLTYFQNEAQLDKSGLPSDRFFAERPEGSVSTLKIQRTQQEDSAVYLCASSPAWGNSGNTIYFGEGSWLTVV.

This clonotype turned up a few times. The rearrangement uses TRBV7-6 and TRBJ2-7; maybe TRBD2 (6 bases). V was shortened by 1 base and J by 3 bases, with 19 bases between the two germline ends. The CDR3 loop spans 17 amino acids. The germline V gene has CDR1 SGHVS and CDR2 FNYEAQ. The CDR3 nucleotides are TGTGCCAGCAGCTTAGTAGGCGGACTATCTTCCCACTACGAGCAGTACTTC. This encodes CASSLVGGLSSHYEQYF.

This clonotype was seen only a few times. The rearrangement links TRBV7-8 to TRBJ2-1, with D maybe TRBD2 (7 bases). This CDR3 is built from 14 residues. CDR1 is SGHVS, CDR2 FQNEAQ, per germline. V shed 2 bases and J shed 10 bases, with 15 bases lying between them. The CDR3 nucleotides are TGTGCCAGCAGCTTACTTATACAGGGAGGGGAGCAGTTCTTC. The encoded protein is CASSLLIQGGEQFF.

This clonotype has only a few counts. The CDR3, as DNA: TGTGCCAGTAGTATTGGGGCAGCGACAAGCACAGATACGCAGTATTTT. This translates into CASSIGAATSTDTQYF. This chain connects TRBV19 to TRBJ2-3; D is perhaps TRBD1 (5 bases). Germline CDR1 reads LNHDA; CDR2 reads SQIVND (reference sequence). The length of the CDR3 is 16 residues. V lost 3 bases, J lost 0 bases, and 13 bases lay in between.

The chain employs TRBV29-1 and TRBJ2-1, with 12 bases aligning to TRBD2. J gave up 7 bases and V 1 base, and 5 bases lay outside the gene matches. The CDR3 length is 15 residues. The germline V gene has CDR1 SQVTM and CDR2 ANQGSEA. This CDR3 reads CSVEGTSGTFNEQFF. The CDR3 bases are TGCAGCGTTGAAGGGACTAGCGGGACGTTTAATGAGCAGTTCTTC.

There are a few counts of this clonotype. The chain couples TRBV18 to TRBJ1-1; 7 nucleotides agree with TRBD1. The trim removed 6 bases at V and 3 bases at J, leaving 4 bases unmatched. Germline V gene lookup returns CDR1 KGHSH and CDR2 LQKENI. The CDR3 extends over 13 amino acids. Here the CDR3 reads CASSTQGDTEAFF. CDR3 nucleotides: TGTGCCAGCTCTACTCAGGGGGACACTGAAGCTTTCTTT.

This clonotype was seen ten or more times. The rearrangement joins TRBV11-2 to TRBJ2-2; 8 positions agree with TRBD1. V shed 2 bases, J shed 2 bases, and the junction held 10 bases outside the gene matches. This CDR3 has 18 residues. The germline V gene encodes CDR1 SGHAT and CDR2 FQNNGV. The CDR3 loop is CASSLRGLTGVNTGELFF. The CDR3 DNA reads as TGTGCCAGCAGCTTAAGGGGCCTGACAGGGGTCAACACCGGGGAGCTGTTTTTT.